This T cell receptor beta chain was identified in a study of cytomegalovirus exposure and HLA in healthy donors. The primer mix had 60 Vbeta and 13 Jbeta primers. The repertoire was sequenced with immunoSEQ multiplex PCR; TCRdb's copy has only in-frame clones and lacks some. The table shows under 150,000 clones, with roughly 79% occurring only once. As to this clone: Its antigen is still unknown.

The germline CDR1 and CDR2 sequences are GTSNPN and SVGIG (reference sequence). V dropped 0 bases and J dropped 1 base, with 12 bases sitting between them. The CDR3 is 16 amino acids. Study-wide results and limits: Accurate predictions that matched the HLA-A and HLA-B alleles of most subjects were reportedly made from TCR beta sequences. According to the study, approximately 150 TCR beta chains were cytomegalovirus-associated. As a later analysis revealed, most CMV-associated TCR beta chains appeared HLA-restricted.

V is TRBV30 and J is TRBJ2-2; D remains unclear. The TCR comes from a male donor in good health and CMV-seronegative. The sample consisted of PBMCs. The CDR3 DNA reads TGTGCCTGGAGTGTGGGCTCCATCGGGAACACCGGGGAGCTGTTTTTT. This codes for CAWSVGSIGNTGELFF.